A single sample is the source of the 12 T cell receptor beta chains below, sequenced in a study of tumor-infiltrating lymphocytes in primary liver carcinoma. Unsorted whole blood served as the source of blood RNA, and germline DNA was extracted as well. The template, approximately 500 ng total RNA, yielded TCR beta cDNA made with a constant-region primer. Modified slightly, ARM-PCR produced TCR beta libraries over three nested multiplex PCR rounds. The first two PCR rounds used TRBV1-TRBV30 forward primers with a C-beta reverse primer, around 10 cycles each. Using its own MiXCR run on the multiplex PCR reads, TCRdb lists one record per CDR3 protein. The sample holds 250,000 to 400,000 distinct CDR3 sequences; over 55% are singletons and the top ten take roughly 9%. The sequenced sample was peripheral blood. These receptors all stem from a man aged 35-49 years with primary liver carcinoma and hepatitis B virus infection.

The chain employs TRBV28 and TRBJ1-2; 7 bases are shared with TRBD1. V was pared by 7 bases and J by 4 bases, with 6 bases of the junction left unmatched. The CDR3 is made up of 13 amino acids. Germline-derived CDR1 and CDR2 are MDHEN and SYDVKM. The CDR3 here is CASNLGQIYGYTF. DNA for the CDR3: TGTGCCAGCAACCTGGGACAGATCTATGGCTACACCTTC.

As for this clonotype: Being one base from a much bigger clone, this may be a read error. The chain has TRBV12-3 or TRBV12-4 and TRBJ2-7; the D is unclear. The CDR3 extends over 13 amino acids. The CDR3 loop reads CASSSGSSYDQYF. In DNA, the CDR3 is TGTGCCAGCAGTTCAGGCTCCTCCTACGATCAGTACTTC.

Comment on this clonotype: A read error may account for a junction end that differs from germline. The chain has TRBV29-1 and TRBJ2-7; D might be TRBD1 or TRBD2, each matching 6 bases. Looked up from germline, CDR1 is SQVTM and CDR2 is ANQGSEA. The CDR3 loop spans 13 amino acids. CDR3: CSVGAGDSYEHYF. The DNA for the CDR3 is TGCAGCGTTGGGGCAGGGGACTCCTACGAGCACTACTTC.

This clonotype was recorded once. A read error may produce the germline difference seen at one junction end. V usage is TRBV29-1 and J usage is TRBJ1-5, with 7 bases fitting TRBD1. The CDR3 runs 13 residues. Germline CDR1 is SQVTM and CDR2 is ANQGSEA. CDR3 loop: CNVGQVANQPQHF. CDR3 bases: TGCAACGTTGGACAGGTGGCCAATCAGCCCCAGCATTTT. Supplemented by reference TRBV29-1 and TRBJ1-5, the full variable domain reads SAVISQKPSRDICQRGTSLTIQCQVDSQVTMMFWYRQQPGQSLTLIATANQGSEATYESGFVIDKFPISRPNLTFSTLTVSNMSPEDSSIYLCNVGQVANQPQHFGDGTRLSIL.

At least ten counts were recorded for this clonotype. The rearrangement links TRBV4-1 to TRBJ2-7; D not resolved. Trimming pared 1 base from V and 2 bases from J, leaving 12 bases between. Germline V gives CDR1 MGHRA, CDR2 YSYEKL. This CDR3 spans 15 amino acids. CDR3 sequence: CASSQGRSQTYEQYF. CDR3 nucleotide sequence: TGCGCCAGCAGCCAAGGAAGGAGTCAGACCTACGAGCAGTACTTC.

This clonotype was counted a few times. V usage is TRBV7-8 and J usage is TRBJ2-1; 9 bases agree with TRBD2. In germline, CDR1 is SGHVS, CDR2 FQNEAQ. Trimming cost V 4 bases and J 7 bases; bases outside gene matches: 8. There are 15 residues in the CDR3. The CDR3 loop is CASSSGLARKNEQFF. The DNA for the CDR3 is TGTGCCAGCAGCTCCGGACTAGCGAGAAAGAATGAGCAGTTCTTC.

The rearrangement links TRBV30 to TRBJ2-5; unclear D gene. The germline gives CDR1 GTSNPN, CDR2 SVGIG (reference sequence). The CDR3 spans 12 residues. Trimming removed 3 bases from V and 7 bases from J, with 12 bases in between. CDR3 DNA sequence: TGTGCCTGGAGCCGCGCCAGAGGGACCCAGTACTTC. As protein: CAWSRARGTQYF.

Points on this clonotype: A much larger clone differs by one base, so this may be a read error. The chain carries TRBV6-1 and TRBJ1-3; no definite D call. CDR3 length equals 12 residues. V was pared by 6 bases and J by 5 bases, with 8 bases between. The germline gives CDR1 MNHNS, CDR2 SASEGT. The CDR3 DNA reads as TGTGCCAGCAGGGCTACTAGAAACACCATATATTTT. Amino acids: CASRATRNTIYF.

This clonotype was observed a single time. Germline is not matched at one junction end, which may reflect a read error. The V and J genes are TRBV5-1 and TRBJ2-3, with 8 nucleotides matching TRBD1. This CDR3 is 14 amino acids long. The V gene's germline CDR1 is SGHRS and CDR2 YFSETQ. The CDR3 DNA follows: TGCACCAGCAGCAGGACAGGGATCTCAGATACGCAGTATTTT. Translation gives CTSSRTGISDTQYF.

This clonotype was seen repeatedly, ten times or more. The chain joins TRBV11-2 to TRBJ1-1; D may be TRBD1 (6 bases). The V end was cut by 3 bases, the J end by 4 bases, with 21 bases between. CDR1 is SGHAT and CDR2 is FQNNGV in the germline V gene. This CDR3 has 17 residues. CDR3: CASSFRSTGPLGTEAFF. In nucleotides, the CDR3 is TGTGCCAGCAGCTTCAGGTCGACAGGACCCCTGGGCACTGAAGCTTTCTTT.

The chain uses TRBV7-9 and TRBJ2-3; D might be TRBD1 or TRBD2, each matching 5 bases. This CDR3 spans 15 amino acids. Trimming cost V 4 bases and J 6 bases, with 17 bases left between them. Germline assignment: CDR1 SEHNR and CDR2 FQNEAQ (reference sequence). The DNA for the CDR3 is TGTGCCAGCAGCTCCCCGGGACCCCTAAGGGATACGCAGTATTTT. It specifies CASSSPGPLRDTQYF.

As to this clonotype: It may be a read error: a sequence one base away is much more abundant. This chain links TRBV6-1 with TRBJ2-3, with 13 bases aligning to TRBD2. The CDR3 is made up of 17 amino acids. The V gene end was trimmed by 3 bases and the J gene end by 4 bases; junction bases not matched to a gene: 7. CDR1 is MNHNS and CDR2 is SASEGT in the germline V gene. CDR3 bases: TGTGCCAGCAGTGATTGGACTAGCGGGAGCACCCCAGATACGCAGTATTTT. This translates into CASSDWTSGSTPDTQYF.